One T cell receptor (beta chain) is described in this entry. Its cognate antigen is unknown. This entry comes from a study of cytomegalovirus exposure and HLA in healthy donors. The PCR employed 60 Vbeta primers together with 13 Jbeta primers. The assay was immunoSEQ multiplex PCR, and TCRdb's table has in-frame clones only and misses some. The sample holds more than 95,000 clones; over 65% are singletons and the top ten take 3.4%. Points from the study as a whole: By a later analysis, the bulk of CMV-associated TCR beta chains appeared HLA-restricted.

Germline V gives CDR1 LGHNA, CDR2 YSLEER. V shed 0 bases and J shed 0 bases, with 18 bases lying between them. The CDR3 length is 19 residues. The genes are TRBV4-3 and TRBJ1-5, with D possibly matching TRBD1 (5 bases). Sequenced material: PBMCs. This receptor was identified in a young man in good health and CMV-seronegative. The chain's CDR3 is CASSQDARGMGYSNQPQHF. CDR3 DNA sequence: TGCGCCAGCAGCCAAGATGCGCGGGGGATGGGCTATAGCAATCAGCCCCAGCATTTT.